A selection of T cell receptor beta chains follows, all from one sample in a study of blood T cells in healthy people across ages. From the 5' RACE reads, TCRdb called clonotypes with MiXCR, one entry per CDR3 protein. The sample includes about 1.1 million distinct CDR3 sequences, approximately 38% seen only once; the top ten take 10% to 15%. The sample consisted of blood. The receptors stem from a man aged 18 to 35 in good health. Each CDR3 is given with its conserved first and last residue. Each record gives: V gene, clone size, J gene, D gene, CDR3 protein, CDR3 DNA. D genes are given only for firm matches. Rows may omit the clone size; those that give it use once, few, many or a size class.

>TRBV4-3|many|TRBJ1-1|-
CASSQVRNTEAFF
TGCGCCAGCAGCCAAGTCCGGAACACTGAAGCTTTCTTT
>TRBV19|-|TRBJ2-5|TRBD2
CASTGGRQETQYF
TGTGCCAGTACGGGGGGGCGCCAAGAGACCCAGTACTTC
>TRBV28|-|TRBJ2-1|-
CASSLSPGPLNNEQFF
TGTGCCAGCAGTTTATCCCCCGGCCCATTGAACAATGAGCAGTTCTTC
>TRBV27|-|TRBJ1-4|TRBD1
CASSLRGQPNEKLFF
TGTGCCAGCAGTTTACGGGGACAGCCTAATGAAAAACTGTTTTTT
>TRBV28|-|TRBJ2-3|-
CASSSDGGRWGDTQYF
TGTGCCAGCAGTTCGGATGGAGGACGGTGGGGCGATACGCAGTATTTT
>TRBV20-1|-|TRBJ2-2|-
CSALEYTGELFF
TGCAGTGCGCTAGAGTACACCGGGGAGCTGTTTTTT
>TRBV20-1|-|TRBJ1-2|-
CSALLSRENGLDGYTF
TGCAGTGCCCTCCTGTCGCGAGAGAACGGCCTGGATGGCTACACCTTC
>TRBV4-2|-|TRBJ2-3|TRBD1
CASSQDKKGTGDTQYF
TGTGCCAGCAGCCAAGATAAGAAAGGGACAGGAGATACGCAGTATTTT
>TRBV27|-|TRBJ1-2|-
CASSLKRFYGYTF
TGTGCCAGCAGTTTAAAGCGGTTCTATGGCTACACCTTC
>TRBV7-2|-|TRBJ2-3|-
CASSFDVESSTDTQYF
TGTGCCAGCAGCTTTGACGTGGAAAGTAGCACAGATACGCAGTATTTT
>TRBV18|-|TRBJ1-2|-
CASSSPSLEGDGYTF
TGTGCCAGCTCATCACCGAGCCTCGAAGGGGACGGCTACACCTTC
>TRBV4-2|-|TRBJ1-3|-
CASSQDPPTSETISSGNTIYF
TGTGCCAGCAGCCAAGATCCCCCTACTAGTGAGACAATAAGCTCTGGAAACACCATATATTTT
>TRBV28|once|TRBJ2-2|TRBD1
CASSTGGLHTGELFF
TGTGCCAGCAGCACAGGGGGCCTACACACCGGGGAGCTGTTTTTT
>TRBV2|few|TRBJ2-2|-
CASSGRGTGELFF
TGTGCCAGCAGTGGCAGGGGCACCGGGGAGCTGTTTTTT
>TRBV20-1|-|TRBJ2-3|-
CSARDRDTQYF
TGCAGTGCTAGAGATCGGGATACGCAGTATTTT
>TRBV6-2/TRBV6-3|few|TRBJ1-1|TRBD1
CASWEAGGLNTEAFF
TGTGCCAGCTGGGAGGCAGGGGGTCTGAACACTGAAGCTTTCTTT
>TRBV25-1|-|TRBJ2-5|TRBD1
CASSVSFETGQETQYF
TGTGCCAGCAGTGTATCCTTCGAGACAGGGCAAGAGACCCAGTACTTC
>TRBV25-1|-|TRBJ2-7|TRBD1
CASSDLGQGHSYEQYF
TGTGCCAGCAGTGACCTGGGACAGGGGCATTCTTACGAGCAGTACTTC
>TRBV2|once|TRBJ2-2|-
CASREVATGELFF
TGTGCCAGCAGGGAAGTTGCCACCGGGGAGCTGTTTTTT
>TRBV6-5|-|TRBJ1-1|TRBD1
CASRRGHGTEAFF
TGTGCCAGCAGGAGGGGGCACGGCACTGAAGCTTTCTTT
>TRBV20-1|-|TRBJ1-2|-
CSAQDLNGCTF
TGCAGTGCACAGGATTTAAATGGCTGCACCTTC
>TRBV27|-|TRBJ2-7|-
CASTLGRGPYEQYF
TGTGCCAGCACCCTAGGCAGGGGCCCCTACGAGCAGTACTTC
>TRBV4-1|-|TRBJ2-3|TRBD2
CASTPWGGRNTDTQYF
TGCGCCAGCACCCCTTGGGGCGGGAGAAACACAGATACGCAGTATTTT
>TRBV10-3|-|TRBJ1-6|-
CAISKSDNSPLHF
TGTGCCATCAGTAAATCCGATAATTCACCCCTCCACTTT
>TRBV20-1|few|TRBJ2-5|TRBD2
CSASSGGFQETQYF
TGCAGTGCTAGTAGCGGGGGGTTTCAAGAGACCCAGTACTTC
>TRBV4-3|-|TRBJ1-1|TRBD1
CASSGRGRETEAFF
TGCGCCAGCAGCGGCAGGGGGCGGGAAACTGAAGCTTTCTTT
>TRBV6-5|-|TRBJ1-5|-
CASRGAFNQPQHF
TGTGCCAGCAGGGGAGCCTTCAATCAGCCCCAGCATTTT
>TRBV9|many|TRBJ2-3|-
CASSAQGGRVITDTQYF
TGTGCCAGCAGCGCACAGGGGGGGCGCGTCATCACAGATACGCAGTATTTT
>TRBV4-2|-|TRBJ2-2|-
CASSQERRTGELFF
TGTGCCAGCAGCCAGGAGCGGAGGACCGGGGAGCTGTTTTTT
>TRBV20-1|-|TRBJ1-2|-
CSASGALGYGCTF
-
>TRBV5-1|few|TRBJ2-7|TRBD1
CASSLEGAQDEQYF
TGCGCCAGCAGCTTGGAGGGGGCCCAAGACGAGCAGTACTTC
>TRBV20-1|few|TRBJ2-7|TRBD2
CSATRLAGSDEQYF
TGCAGTGCTACCCGCCTAGCGGGGTCCGACGAGCAGTACTTC
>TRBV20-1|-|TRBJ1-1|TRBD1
CSARDLRGLNTEAFF
TGCAGTGCTAGAGATCTCAGGGGGCTGAACACTGAAGCTTTCTTT
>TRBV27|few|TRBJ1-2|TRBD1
CASSLYFGGTGDGYTF
TGTGCCAGCAGTTTATACTTCGGCGGGACAGGGGATGGCTACACCTTC
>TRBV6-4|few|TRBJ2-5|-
CASSDSPWALLQQETQYF
TGTGCCAGCAGTGACTCTCCCTGGGCACTCCTCCAACAAGAGACCCAGTACTTC
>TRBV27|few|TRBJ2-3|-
CASSPGGTRDTQYF
TGTGCCAGCAGCCCTGGGGGGACGCGGGATACGCAGTATTTT
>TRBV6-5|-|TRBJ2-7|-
CASSPGTAIYNEQYF
TGTGCCAGCAGTCCCGGGACGGCCATCTACAATGAGCAGTACTTC
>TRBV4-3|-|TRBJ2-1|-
CASSQANYYNEQFF
TGCGCCAGCAGCCAAGCGAATTATTACAATGAGCAGTTCTTC
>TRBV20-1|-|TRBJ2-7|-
CSARSGGSPGYEQYF
TGCAGTGCTAGATCCGGGGGATCCCCCGGCTACGAGCAGTACTTC
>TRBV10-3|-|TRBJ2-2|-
CAIGAVNTGELFF
TGTGCCATCGGGGCGGTGAACACCGGGGAGCTGTTTTTT
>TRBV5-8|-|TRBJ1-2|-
CASNPRGANYGYTF
TGTGCCAGCAATCCCAGGGGAGCTAACTATGGCTACACCTTC
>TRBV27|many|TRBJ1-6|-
CASSPINSPLHF
TGTGCCAGCAGCCCCATTAATTCACCCCTCCACTTT
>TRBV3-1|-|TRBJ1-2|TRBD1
CASSRLRGLEGYTF
TGTGCCAGCAGCCGCCTCAGGGGGCTGGAAGGCTACACCTTC
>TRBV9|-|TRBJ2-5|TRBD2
CASSVGLMGTKGPETQYF
TGTGCCAGCAGCGTAGGTCTCATGGGGACTAAAGGCCCAGAGACCCAGTACTTC
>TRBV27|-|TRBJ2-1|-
CASSSEGLSYNEQFF
TGTGCCAGCAGTTCAGAGGGGTTGAGCTACAATGAGCAGTTCTTC
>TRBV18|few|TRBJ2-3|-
CASSPPLTDVYTQYF
TGTGCCAGCTCACCACCGCTCACCGACGTATATACGCAGTATTTT
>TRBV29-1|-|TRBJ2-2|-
CSVRGRGTGELFF
TGCAGCGTTAGGGGAAGAGGCACCGGGGAGCTGTTTTTT
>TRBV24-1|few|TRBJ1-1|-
CATSDSSRGLRTEAFF
TGTGCCACCAGTGATTCCTCCAGGGGCCTACGCACTGAAGCTTTCTTT
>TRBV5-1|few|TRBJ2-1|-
CASSLAPGNEQFF
TGTGCCAGCAGTTTAGCGCCTGGGAATGAGCAGTTCTTC